Listed here is a single T cell receptor (beta chain). The data were obtained in a study of tumor-infiltrating lymphocytes in primary liver carcinoma. V dropped 6 bases and J dropped 0; count of bases not matched to a gene: 7. CDR1 and CDR2 from the germline V gene are MRHNA and SNTAGT. The CDR3 has 15 amino acids. The investigators made TCR beta cDNA from approximately 500 ng total RNA, using a constant-region primer. Three rounds of nested multiplex PCR with slightly modified ARM-PCR produced TCR beta libraries. Amplification in the first two PCR rounds was performed using TRBV1-TRBV30 forward primers and a C-beta reverse primer for roughly 9 cycles each. In TCRdb, the multiplex PCR reads were re-called with MiXCR into one record per CDR3 protein. This sample yields 320,000 or so distinct CDR3 sequences, of which over 55% are seen a single time; roughly 9% belongs to the top ten. The authors took blood RNA from unsorted whole blood and also extracted germline DNA.

The sample was peripheral blood. This clonotype originated in a man in his forties or fifties with primary liver carcinoma and hepatitis B virus infection. This chain connects TRBV6-4 to TRBJ1-1; 7 bases line up with TRBD1. CDR3 region: CASRAQGIMNTEAFF. CDR3 DNA: TGTGCCAGCAGGGCACAGGGGATCATGAACACTGAAGCTTTCTTT.